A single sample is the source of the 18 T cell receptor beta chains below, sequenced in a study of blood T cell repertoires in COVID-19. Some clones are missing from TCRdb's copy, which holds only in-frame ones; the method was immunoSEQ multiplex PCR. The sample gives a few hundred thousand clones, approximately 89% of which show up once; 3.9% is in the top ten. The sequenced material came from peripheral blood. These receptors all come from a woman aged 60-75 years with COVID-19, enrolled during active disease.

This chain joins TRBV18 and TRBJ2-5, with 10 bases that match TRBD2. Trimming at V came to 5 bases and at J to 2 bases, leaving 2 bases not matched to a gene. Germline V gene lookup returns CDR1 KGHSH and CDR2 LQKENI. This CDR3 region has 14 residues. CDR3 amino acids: CASSLAGGQETQYF. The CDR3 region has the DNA TGTGCCAGCTCATTAGCGGGGGGTCAAGAGACCCAGTACTTC.

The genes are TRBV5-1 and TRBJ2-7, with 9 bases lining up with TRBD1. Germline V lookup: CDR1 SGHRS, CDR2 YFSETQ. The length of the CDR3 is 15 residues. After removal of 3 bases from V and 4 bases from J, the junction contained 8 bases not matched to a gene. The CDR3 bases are TGCGCCAGCAGCTCGGCCGGACAGGGGAGATACGAGCAGTACTTC. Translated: CASSSAGQGRYEQYF. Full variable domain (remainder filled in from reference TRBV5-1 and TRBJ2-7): KAGVTQTPRYLIKTRGQQVTLSCSPISGHRSVSWYQQTPGQGLQFLFEYFSETQRNKGNFPGRFSGRQFSNSRSEMNVSTLELGDSALYLCASSSAGQGRYEQYFGPGTRLTVT.

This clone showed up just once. This chain's CDR3 is CASSLPYSFSSYEQYF. The CDR3 nucleotides are TGTGCCAGCAGTTTACCCTACTCTTTTAGCTCCTACGAGCAGTACTTC. The rearrangement joins TRBV28 to TRBJ2-7; D gene uncertain. CDR1 is MDHEN and CDR2 is SYDVKM in the germline V gene. The V end was cut by 2 bases, the J end by 0 bases, with 14 bases between. The CDR3 length is 16 residues.

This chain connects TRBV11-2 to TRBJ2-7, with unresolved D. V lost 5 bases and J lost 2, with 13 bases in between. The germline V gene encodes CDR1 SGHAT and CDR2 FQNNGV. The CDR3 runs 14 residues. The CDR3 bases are TGTGCCAGCAGCCCATCGACTTATACCTACGAGCAGTACTTC. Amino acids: CASSPSTYTYEQYF.

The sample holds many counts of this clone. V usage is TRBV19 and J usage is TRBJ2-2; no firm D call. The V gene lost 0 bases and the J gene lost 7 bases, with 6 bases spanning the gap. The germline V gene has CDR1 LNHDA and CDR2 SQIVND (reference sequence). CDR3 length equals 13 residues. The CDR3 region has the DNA TGTGCCAGTAGTATAGATTTCGGCGGGGAGCTGTTTTTT. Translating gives CASSIDFGGELFF.

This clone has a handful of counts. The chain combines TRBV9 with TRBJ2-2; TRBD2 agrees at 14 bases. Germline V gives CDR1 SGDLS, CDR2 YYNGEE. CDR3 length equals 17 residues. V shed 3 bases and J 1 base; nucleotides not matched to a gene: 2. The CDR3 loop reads CASSAGLAGENTGELFF. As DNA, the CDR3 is TGTGCCAGCAGCGCGGGACTAGCGGGGGAGAACACCGGGGAGCTGTTTTTT. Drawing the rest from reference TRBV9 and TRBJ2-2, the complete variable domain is DSGVTQTPKHLITATGQRVTLRCSPRSGDLSVYWYQQSLDQGLQFLIQYYNGEERAKGNILERFSAQQFPDLHSELNLSSLELGDSALYFCASSAGLAGENTGELFFGEGSRLTVL.

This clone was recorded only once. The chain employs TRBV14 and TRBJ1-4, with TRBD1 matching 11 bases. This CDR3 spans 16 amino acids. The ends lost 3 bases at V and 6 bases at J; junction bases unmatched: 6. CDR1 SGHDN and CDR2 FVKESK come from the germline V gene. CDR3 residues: CASSQLGQGEDEKLFF. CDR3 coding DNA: TGTGCCAGCAGCCAGTTGGGACAGGGGGAGGATGAAAAACTGTTTTTT.

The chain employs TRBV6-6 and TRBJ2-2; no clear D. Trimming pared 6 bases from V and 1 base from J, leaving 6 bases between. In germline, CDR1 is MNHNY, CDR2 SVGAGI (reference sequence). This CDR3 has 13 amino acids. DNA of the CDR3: TGTGCCAGCAGCCCAGGGAACACCGGGGAGCTGTTTTTT. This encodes CASSPGNTGELFF.

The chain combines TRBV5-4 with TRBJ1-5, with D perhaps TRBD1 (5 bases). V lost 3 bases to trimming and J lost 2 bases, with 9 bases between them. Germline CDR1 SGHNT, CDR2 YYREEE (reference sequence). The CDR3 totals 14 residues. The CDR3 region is CASSSGGGNQPQHF. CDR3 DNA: TGTGCCAGCAGCTCCGGAGGGGGCAATCAGCCCCAGCATTTT.

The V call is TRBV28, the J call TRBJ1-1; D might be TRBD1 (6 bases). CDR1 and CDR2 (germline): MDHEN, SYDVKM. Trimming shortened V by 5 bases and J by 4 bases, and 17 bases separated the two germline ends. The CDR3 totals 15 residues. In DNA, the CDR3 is TGTGCCAGCAGTACCCCGAGGGGGTCGGGCACTGAAGCTTTCTTT. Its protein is CASSTPRGSGTEAFF.

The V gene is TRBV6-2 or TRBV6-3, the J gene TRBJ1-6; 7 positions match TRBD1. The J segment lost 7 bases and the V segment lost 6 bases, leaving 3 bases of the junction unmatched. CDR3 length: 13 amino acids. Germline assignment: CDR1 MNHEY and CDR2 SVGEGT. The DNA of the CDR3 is TGTGCCAGCAGCGCGACAGGGAATTCACCCCTCCACTTT. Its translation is CASSATGNSPLHF.

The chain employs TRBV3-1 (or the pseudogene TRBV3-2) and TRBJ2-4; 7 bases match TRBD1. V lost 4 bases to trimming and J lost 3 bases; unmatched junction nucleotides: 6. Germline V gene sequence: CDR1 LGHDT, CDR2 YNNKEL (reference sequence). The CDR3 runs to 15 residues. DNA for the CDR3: TGTGCCAGCAGCCTTTCGACAGGGATCAAAAACATTCAGTACTTC. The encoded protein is CASSLSTGIKNIQYF.

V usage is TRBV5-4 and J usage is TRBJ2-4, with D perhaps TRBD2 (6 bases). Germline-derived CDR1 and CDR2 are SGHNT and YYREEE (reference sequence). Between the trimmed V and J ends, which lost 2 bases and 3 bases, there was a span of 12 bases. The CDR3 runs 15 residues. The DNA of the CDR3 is TGTGCCAGCAGCTTTGACCGGGGAGGCAAAAACATTCAGTACTTC. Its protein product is CASSFDRGGKNIQYF. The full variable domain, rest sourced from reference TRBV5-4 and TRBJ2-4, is ETGVTQSPTHLIKTRGQQVTLRCSSQSGHNTVSWYQQALGQGPQFIFQYYREEENGRGNFPPRFSGLQFPNYSSELNVNALELDDSALYLCASSFDRGGKNIQYFGAGTRLSVL.

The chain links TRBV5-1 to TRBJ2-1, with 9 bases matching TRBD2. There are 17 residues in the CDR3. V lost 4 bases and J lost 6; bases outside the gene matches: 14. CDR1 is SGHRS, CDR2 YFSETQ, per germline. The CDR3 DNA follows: TGCGCCAGCAGCCTGACGACCGCGGGGGGGCTGATCAATGAGCAGTTCTTC. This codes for CASSLTTAGGLINEQFF.

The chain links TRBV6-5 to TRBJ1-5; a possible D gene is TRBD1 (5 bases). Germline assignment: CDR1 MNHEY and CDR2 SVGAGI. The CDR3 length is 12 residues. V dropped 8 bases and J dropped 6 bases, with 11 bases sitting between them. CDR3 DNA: TGTGCCAGCCGGGGGGTGGGTCAGCCCCAGCATTTT. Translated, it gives CASRGVGQPQHF.

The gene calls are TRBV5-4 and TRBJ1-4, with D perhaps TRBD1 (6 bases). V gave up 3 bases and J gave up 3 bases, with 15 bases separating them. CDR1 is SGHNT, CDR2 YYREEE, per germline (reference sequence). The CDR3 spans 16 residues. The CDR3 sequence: CASSSTTGFSNEKLFF. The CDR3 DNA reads TGTGCCAGCAGCTCGACGACAGGATTCTCTAATGAAAAACTGTTTTTT.

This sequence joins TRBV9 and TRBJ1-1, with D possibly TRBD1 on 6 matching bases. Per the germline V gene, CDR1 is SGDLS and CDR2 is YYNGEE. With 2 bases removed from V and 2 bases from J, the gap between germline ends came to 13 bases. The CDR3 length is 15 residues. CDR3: CASSVSRGPNTEAFF. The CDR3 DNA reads TGTGCCAGCAGCGTTAGCAGGGGACCAAACACTGAAGCTTTCTTT. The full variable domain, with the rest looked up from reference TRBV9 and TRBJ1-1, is DSGVTQTPKHLITATGQRVTLRCSPRSGDLSVYWYQQSLDQGLQFLIQYYNGEERAKGNILERFSAQQFPDLHSELNLSSLELGDSALYFCASSVSRGPNTEAFFGQGTRLTVV.

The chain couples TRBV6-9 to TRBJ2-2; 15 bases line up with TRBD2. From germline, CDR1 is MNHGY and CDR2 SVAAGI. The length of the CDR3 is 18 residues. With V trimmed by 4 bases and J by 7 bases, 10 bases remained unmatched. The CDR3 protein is CASSCSIWTSGGVGELFF. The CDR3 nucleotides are TGTGCCAGCAGTTGCTCGATCTGGACTAGCGGGGGGGTCGGGGAGCTGTTTTTT.